This entry describes one TCR beta chain. The antigen remains undetermined. The CDR3 sequence is 16 residues long. Trimming removed 6 bases from V and 4 bases from J; junction bases left unmatched: 12. In germline, CDR1 is SGHRS, CDR2 YFSETQ. As TCR cDNA was made by 5'RACE template switching, a universal primer site and UMIs were added. TCRdb independently ran MiXCR on the 5' RACE reads; one entry per CDR3 protein. Among approximately 510,000 distinct CDR3 sequences listed, 21% were seen once. This sample is drawn from a study of T cells after yellow fever vaccination. Turning to the study itself: With SMART-Seq v4 Ultra Low Input, the fractions containing low cell numbers were prepared. Whole-study findings and limits: Booster samples showed a return of most primary-vaccination clones (almost 97% CD4, around 88% CD8). A minor fraction of clonotypes spanned both CD4 and CD8 compartments.

The chain links TRBV5-1 to TRBJ2-2; TRBD2 matches 7 bases. This clonotype was sampled from a man aged 18 to 30 who received the YFV17D yellow fever vaccine. The source material was PBMCs, sampled around 3 weeks after the first yellow fever vaccination. The DNA for the CDR3 is TGCGCCAGCAAGTACCGGGAGGATAGCGGCACCGGGGAGCTGTTTTTT. This sequence encodes CASKYREDSGTGELFF.